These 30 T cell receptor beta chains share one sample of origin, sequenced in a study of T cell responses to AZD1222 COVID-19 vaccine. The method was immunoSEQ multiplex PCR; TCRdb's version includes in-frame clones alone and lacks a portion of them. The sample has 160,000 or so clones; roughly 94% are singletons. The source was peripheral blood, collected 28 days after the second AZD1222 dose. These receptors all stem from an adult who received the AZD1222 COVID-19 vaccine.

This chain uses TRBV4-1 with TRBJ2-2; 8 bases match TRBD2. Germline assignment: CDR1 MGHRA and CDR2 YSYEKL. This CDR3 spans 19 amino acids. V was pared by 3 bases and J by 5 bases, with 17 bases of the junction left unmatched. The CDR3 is CASSHPTGTRGKLTGELFF. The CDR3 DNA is TGCGCCAGCAGCCACCCTACCGGGACTAGAGGGAAGCTGACCGGGGAGCTGTTTTTT.

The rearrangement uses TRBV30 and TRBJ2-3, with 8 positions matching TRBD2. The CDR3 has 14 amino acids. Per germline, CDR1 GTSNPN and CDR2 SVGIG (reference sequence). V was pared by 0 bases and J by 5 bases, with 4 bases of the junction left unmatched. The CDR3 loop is CAWSVAGEGDTQYF. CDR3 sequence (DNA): TGTGCCTGGAGTGTAGCGGGGGAGGGAGATACGCAGTATTTT.

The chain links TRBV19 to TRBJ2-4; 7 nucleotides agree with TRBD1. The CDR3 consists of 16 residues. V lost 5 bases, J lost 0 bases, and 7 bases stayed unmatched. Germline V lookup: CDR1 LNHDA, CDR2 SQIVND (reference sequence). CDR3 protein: CASSYRGLIAKNIQYF. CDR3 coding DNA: TGTGCCAGTAGTTACAGGGGTCTGATAGCCAAAAACATTCAGTACTTC.

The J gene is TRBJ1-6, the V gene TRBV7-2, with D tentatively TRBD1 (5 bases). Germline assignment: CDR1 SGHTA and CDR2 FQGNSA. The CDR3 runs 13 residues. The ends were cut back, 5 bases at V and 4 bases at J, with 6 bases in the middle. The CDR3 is CASSGGYNSPLHF. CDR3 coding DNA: TGTGCCAGCAGCGGGGGGTATAATTCACCCCTCCACTTT.

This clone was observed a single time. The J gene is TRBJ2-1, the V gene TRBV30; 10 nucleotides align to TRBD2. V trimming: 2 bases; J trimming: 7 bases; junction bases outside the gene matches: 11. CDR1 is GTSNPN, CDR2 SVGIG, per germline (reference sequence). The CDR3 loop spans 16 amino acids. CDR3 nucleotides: TGTGCCTGGAGTTCCTACCTAGCGGGAGCGTGGAATGAGCAGTTCTTC. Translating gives CAWSSYLAGAWNEQFF.

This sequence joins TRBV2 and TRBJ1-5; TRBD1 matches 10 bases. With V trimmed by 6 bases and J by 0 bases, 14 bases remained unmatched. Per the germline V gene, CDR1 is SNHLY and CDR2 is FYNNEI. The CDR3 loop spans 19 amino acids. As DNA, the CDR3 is TGTGCCAGCAGCACACCCGGGACAGGGGTTTCGAATAGCAATCAGCCCCAGCATTTT. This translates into CASSTPGTGVSNSNQPQHF.

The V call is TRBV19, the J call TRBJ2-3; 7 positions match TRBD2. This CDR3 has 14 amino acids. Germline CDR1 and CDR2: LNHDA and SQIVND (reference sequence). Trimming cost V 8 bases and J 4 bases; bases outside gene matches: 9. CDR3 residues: CASRERGRADTQYF. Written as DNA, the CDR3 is TGTGCCAGTCGAGAGCGGGGACGGGCAGATACGCAGTATTTT. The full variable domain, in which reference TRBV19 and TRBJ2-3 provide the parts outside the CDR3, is DGGITQSPKYLFRKEGQNVTLSCEQNLNHDAMYWYRQDPGQGLRLIYYSQIVNDFQKGDIAEGYSVSREKKESFPLTVTSAQKNPTAFYLCASRERGRADTQYFGPGTRLTVL.

CDR3 bases: TGTGCCAGCAGCAAAAGGAGACAAGAGGAAGAGACCCAGTACTTC. Its translation: CASSKRRQEEETQYF. This chain uses TRBV21-1 with TRBJ2-5. TRBV21-1 represents a pseudogene. CDR3 length: 15 amino acids.

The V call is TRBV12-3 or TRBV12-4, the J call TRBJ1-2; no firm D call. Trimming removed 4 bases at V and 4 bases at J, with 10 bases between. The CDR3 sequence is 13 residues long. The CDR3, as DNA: TGTGCCAGCAGTTCGACGCGCTTCTATGGCTACACCTTC. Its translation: CASSSTRFYGYTF.

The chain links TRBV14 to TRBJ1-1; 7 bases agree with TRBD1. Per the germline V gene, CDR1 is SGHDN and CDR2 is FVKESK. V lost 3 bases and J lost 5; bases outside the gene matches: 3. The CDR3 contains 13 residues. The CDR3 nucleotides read TGTGCCAGCAGCCAGAGACAGGGAACTGAAGCTTTCTTT. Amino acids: CASSQRQGTEAFF.

The CDR3 is CASSYSPREDEKLFF. In nucleotides, the CDR3 is TGTGCCAGCAGTTACTCGCCCCGGGAGGACGAAAAACTGTTTTTT. The chain is built from TRBV6-5 and TRBJ1-4; D remains ambiguous. CDR1 and CDR2 (germline): MNHEY, SVGAGI. The V and J ends lost 0 bases and 8 bases respectively, with 13 bases between them. CDR3 length equals 15 residues.

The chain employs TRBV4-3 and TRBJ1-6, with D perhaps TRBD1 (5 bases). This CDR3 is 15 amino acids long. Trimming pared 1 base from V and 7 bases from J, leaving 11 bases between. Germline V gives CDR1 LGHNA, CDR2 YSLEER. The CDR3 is CASSQGRQLNSPLHF. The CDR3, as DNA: TGCGCCAGCAGCCAAGGAAGACAGTTGAATTCACCCCTCCACTTT.

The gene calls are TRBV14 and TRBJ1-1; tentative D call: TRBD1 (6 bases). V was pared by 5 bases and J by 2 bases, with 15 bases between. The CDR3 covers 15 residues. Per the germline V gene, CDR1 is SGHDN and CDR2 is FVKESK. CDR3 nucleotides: TGTGCCAGCAGCTATGCATACAGGGTTAACACTGAAGCTTTCTTT. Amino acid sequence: CASSYAYRVNTEAFF.

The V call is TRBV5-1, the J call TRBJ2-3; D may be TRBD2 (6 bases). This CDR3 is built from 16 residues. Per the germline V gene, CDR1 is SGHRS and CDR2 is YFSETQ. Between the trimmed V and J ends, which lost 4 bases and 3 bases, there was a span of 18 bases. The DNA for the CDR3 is TGCGCCAGCAGCCTAGGGGACTCGGGTCGAACAGATACGCAGTATTTT. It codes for CASSLGDSGRTDTQYF.

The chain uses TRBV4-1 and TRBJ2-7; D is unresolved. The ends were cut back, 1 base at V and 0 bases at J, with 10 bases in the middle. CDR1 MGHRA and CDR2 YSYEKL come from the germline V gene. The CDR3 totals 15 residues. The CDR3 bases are TGCGCCAGCAGCCAAGTATACGGATCCTCCTACGAGCAGTACTTC. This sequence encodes CASSQVYGSSYEQYF.

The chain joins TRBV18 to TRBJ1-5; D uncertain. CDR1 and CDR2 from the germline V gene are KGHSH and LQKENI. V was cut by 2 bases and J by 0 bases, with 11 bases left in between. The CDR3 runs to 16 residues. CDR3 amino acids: CASSPSRTHSNQPQHF. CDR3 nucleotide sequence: TGTGCCAGCTCACCATCCAGAACCCATAGCAATCAGCCCCAGCATTTT.

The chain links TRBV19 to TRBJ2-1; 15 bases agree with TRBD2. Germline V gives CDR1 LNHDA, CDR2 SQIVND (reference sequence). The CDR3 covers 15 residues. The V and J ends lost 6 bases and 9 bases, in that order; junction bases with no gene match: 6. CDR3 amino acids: CASSLGTSGRFEQFF. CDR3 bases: TGTGCCAGTAGCCTTGGGACTAGCGGGAGGTTTGAGCAGTTCTTC.

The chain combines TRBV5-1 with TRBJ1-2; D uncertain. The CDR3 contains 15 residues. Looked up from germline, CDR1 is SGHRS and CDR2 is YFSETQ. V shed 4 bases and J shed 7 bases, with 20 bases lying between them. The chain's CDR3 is CASSEDLKPSSGYTF. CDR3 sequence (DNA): TGCGCCAGCAGCGAAGACCTGAAGCCGTCCTCTGGCTACACCTTC.

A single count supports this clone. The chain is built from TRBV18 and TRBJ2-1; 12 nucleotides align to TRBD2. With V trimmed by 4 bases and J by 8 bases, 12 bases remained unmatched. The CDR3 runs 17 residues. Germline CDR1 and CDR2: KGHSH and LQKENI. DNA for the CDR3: TGTGCCAGCTCACTTACTCCCCTAGCGGGAGGGCCCTATGAGCAGTTCTTC. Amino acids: CASSLTPLAGGPYEQFF. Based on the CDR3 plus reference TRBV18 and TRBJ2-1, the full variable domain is NAGVMQNPRHLVRRRGQEARLRCSPMKGHSHVYWYRQLPEEGLKFMVYLQKENIIDESGMPKERFSAEFPKEGPSILRIQQVVRGDSAAYFCASSLTPLAGGPYEQFFGPGTRLTVL.

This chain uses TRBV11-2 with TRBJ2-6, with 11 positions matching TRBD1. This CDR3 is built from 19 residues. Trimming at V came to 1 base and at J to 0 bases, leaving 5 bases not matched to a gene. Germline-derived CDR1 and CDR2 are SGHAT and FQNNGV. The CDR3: CASSLGTGGSSSGANVLTF. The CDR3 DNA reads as TGTGCCAGCAGCTTAGGGACAGGGGGCTCATCCTCTGGGGCCAACGTCCTGACTTTC.

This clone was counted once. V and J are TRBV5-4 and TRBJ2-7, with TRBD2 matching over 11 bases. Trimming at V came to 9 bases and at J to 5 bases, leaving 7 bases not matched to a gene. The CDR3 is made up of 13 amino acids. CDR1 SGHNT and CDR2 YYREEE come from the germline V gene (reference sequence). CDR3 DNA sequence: TGTGCCACCCTCACTAGCGGGAGTAACGAGCAGTACTTC. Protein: CATLTSGSNEQYF.

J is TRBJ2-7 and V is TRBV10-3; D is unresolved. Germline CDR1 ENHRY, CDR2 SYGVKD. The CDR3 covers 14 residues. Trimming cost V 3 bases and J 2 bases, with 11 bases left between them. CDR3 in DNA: TGTGCCATCAGTGATGCAGCCAGAACCTACGAGCAGTACTTC. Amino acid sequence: CAISDAARTYEQYF.

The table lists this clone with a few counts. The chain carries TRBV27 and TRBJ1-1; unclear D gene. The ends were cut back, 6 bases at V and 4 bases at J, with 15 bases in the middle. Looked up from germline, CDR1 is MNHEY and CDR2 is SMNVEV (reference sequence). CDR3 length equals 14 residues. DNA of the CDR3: TGTGCCAGCAGCCTATCGGTTGTTGGCACTGAAGCTTTCTTT. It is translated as CASSLSVVGTEAFF.

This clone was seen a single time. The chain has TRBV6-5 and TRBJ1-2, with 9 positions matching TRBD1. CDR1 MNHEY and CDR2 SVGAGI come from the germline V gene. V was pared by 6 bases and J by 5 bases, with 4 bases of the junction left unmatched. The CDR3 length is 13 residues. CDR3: CASRAGTGYGYTF. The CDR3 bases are TGTGCCAGCAGAGCCGGGACAGGGTATGGCTACACCTTC.

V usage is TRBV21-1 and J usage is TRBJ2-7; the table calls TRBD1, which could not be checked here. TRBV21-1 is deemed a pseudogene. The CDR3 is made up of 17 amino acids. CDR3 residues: CASSKVAGGYRSGEQYF. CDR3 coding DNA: TGTGCCAGCAGCAAAGTCGCAGGGGGCTACCGGTCGGGTGAGCAGTACTTC.

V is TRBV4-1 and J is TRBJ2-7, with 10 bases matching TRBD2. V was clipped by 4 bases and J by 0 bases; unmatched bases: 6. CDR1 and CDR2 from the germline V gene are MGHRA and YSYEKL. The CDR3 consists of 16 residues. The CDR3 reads CASSPTLAGSSYEQYF. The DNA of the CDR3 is TGCGCCAGCAGCCCAACACTAGCGGGGAGCTCCTACGAGCAGTACTTC.

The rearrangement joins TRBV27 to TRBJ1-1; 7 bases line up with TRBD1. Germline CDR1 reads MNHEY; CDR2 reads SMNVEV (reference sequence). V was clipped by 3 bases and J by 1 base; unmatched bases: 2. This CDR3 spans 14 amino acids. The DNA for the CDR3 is TGTGCCAGCAGTTTGACAGGGACGAACACTGAAGCTTTCTTT. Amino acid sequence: CASSLTGTNTEAFF.

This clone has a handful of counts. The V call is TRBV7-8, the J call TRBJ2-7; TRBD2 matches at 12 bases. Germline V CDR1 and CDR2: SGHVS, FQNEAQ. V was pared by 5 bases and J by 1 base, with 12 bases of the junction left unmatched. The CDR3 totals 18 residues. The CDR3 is CASSPRLAGASLSYEQYF. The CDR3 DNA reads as TGTGCCAGCAGCCCACGACTAGCGGGAGCGTCCCTATCCTACGAGCAGTACTTC.

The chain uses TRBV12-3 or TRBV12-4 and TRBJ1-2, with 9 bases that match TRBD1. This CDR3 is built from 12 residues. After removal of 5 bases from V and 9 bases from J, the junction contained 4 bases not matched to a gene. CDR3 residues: CASSPGTGSYTF. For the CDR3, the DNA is TGTGCCAGCAGTCCCGGGACAGGGAGCTACACCTTC.

CDR3 nucleotide sequence: TGTGCCAGCAGTCCGAGGGACGGAGAAGCTTTCTTT. This encodes CASSPRDGEAFF. The chain recombines TRBV28 with TRBJ1-1; a weak D match, TRBD1 (5 bases). The germline gives CDR1 MDHEN, CDR2 SYDVKM. This CDR3 is built from 12 residues. With 5 bases removed from V and 8 bases from J, the gap between germline ends came to 12 bases. Using reference TRBV28 and TRBJ1-1 for the parts outside the CDR3, the full variable domain is DVKVTQSSRYLVKRTGEKVFLECVQDMDHENMFWYRQDPGLGLRLIYFSYDVKMKEKGDIPEGYSVSREKKERFSLILESASTNQTSMYLCASSPRDGEAFFGQGTRLTVV.